Included here is one T cell receptor beta chain sequence, with context. This sample was included in a study of shared clonotypes between healthy human individuals. Study-level background: Three plates each covered CD4 naive and memory; CD8 naive two, CD8 memory one.

Method: immunoSEQ multiplex PCR; TCRdb's copy keeps in-frame clones and lacks some. The top ten hold around 0.45% of the sample, which has 1.5 million to 1.9 million clones, around 98% seen once. The CDR3 has 17 amino acids. Per germline, CDR1 LGHNA and CDR2 YSLEER. This receptor was taken from a man aged 25-45 years in good health. Sample: naive CD4+ T cells sorted from blood. The subset was: CD45RA+ positively selected. The chain has TRBV4-3 and TRBJ2-5; maybe TRBD1 (5 bases). The J call may be mistaken, given a closer DNA end match to TRBJ2-7. Here the CDR3 DNA reads TGCGCCAGCAGCCAAGACTTTCGACAGAGCTCAGTCTACGAGCAGTACTTC. Its protein is CASSQDFRQSSVYEQYF.